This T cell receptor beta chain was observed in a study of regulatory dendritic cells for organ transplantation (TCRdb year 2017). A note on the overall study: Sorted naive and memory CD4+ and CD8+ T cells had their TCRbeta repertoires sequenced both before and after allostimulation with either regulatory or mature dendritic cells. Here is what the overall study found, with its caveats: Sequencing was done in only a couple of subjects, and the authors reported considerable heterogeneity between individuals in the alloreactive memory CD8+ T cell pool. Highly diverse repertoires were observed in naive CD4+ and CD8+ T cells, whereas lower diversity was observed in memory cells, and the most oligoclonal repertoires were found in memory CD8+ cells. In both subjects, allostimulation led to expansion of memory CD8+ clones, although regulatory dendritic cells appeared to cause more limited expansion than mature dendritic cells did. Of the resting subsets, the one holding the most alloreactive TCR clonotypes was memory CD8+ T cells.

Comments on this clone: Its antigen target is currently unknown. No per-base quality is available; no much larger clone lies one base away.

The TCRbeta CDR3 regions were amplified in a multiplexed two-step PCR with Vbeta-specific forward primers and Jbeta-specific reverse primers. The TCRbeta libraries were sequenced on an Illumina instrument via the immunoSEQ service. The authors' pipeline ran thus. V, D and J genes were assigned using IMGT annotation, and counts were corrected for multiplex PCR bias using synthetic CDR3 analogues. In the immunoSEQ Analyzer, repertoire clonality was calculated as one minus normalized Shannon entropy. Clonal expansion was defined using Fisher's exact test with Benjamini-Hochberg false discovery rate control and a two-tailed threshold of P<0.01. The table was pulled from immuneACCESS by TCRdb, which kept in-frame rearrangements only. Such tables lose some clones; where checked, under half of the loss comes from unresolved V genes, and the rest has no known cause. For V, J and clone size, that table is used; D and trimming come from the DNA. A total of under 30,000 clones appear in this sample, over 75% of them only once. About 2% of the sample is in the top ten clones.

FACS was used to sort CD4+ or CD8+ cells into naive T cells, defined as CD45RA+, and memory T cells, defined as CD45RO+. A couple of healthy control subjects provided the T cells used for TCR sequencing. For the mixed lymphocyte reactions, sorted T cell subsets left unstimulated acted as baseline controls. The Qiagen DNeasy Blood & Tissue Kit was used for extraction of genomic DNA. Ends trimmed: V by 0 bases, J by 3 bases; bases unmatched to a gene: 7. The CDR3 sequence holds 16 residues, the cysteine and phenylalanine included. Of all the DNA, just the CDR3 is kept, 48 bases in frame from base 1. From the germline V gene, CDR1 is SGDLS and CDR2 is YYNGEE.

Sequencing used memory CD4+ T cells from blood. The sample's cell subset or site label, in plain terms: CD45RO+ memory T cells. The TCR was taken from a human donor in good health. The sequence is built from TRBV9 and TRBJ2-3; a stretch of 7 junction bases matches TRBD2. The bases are TGTGCCAGCAGCGTAGCTTGGTCTAGCGGAACAGATACGCAGTATTTT. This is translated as CASSVAWSSGTDTQYF.